A selection of T cell receptor beta chains follows, all from one sample in a study of CD8 T cells in ankylosing spondylitis. MiXCR was run by TCRdb on the 5' RACE reads, yielding one entry per CDR3 protein. The table records about 400,000 distinct CDR3 sequences, about 20% of them present only once. The sequencing sample was made of blood, either unsorted or a sorted T cell fraction (not recorded which). The source of these receptors is a male donor with ankylosing spondylitis or in good health (not recorded which). CDR3s include the opening cysteine and the closing phenylalanine or tryptophan. The order of the fields is V gene, J gene, D gene, clone size, CDR3 DNA, CDR3 protein. D genes are given only for firm matches. Expanded clones get a size class; other rows say once, few or many, or leave the size out.

v_call: TRBV7-3; j_call: TRBJ1-1; d_call: -; clone_size: few; cdr3_nt: TGTGCCAGCAGCGAGCTTGGGGGAAACACTGAAGCTTTCTTT; cdr3_aa: CASSELGGNTEAFF
v_call: TRBV7-2; j_call: TRBJ1-1; d_call: -; clone_size: -; cdr3_nt: TGTGCCAGCAGCTTATATTTGACAGCCATGAACACTGAAGCTTTCTTT; cdr3_aa: CASSLYLTAMNTEAFF
v_call: TRBV2; j_call: TRBJ2-7; d_call: -; clone_size: few; cdr3_nt: TGTGCCAGCAGTGATGGGGTAGTGAGTATTCCCTACGAGCAGTACTTC; cdr3_aa: CASSDGVVSIPYEQYF
v_call: TRBV20-1; j_call: TRBJ2-7; d_call: -; clone_size: -; cdr3_nt: TGCAGTGCCAAGAGGGCCGTGGGGGGCGTTATGGGCTACGAGCAGTACTTC; cdr3_aa: CSAKRAVGGVMGYEQYF
v_call: TRBV2; j_call: TRBJ2-7; d_call: -; clone_size: -; cdr3_nt: TGTGCCAGCAGTGAAGCGGGGGGCGGCTCCTACGAGCAGTACTTC; cdr3_aa: CASSEAGGGSYEQYF
v_call: TRBV27; j_call: TRBJ2-5; d_call: -; clone_size: -; cdr3_nt: TGTGCCAGCAGTTTTGTTTCTGGGGGGGCCTACGAGACCCAGTACTTC; cdr3_aa: CASSFVSGGAYETQYF
v_call: TRBV9; j_call: TRBJ2-7; d_call: -; clone_size: few; cdr3_nt: TGTGCCAGCAGCGTAGGCGGCGGGGTTAGCTCCTACGAGCAGTACTTC; cdr3_aa: CASSVGGGVSSYEQYF
v_call: TRBV7-9; j_call: TRBJ2-7; d_call: -; clone_size: -; cdr3_nt: TGTGCCAGCAGCTTTATGGGTGGCTACGAGCAGTACTTC; cdr3_aa: CASSFMGGYEQYF
v_call: TRBV12-3/TRBV12-4; j_call: TRBJ1-1; d_call: -; clone_size: -; cdr3_nt: TGTGCCAGCAGTTTGGGTGACGCTGAAGCTTTCTTT; cdr3_aa: CASSLGDAEAFF
v_call: TRBV20-1; j_call: TRBJ1-2; d_call: -; clone_size: few; cdr3_nt: TGCAGTGCCAATCCACTAGACAGCTATGGCTACACCTTC; cdr3_aa: CSANPLDSYGYTF
v_call: TRBV3-1; j_call: TRBJ2-1; d_call: TRBD2; clone_size: -; cdr3_nt: TGTGCCAGCAGCCCCATAGCGGGGGGATACAATGAGCAGTTCTTC; cdr3_aa: CASSPIAGGYNEQFF
v_call: TRBV5-1; j_call: TRBJ2-3; d_call: TRBD1; clone_size: -; cdr3_nt: TGCGCCAGCAGCCTGGGACAGGGGGAGGCTACGCAGTATTTT; cdr3_aa: CASSLGQGEATQYF
v_call: TRBV6-6; j_call: TRBJ2-5; d_call: TRBD2; clone_size: -; cdr3_nt: TGTGCCAGCACCCCACGGGGGGGAGAGACCCAGTACTTC; cdr3_aa: CASTPRGGETQYF
v_call: TRBV18; j_call: TRBJ1-2; d_call: -; clone_size: -; cdr3_nt: TGTGCCAGCTCACCACCGGGGGGCTCAGATGGCTACACCTTC; cdr3_aa: CASSPPGGSDGYTF
v_call: TRBV18; j_call: TRBJ2-7; d_call: TRBD1; clone_size: -; cdr3_nt: TGTGCCAGCTCACCACCAAGAGTCGGGACAGGGGTTGACGAGCAGTACTTC; cdr3_aa: CASSPPRVGTGVDEQYF
v_call: TRBV9; j_call: TRBJ1-5; d_call: -; clone_size: -; cdr3_nt: TGTGCCAGCAGCGCGACAGCAAGCAATCAGCCCCAGCATTTT; cdr3_aa: CASSATASNQPQHF
v_call: TRBV11-2; j_call: TRBJ2-7; d_call: TRBD1; clone_size: -; cdr3_nt: TGTGCCAGCGGGTTACAGGGGGCCACCTACGAGCAGTACTTC; cdr3_aa: CASGLQGATYEQYF
v_call: TRBV12-3/TRBV12-4; j_call: TRBJ2-3; d_call: TRBD2; clone_size: -; cdr3_nt: TGTGCCAGCGGTTTTAGCGGGGGCAGCACAGATACGCAGTATTTT; cdr3_aa: CASGFSGGSTDTQYF
v_call: TRBV6-5; j_call: TRBJ2-2; d_call: -; clone_size: -; cdr3_nt: TGTGCCAGCAGTTACTCGAGTCCGGCCGGGGAGCTGTTTTTT; cdr3_aa: CASSYSSPAGELFF
v_call: TRBV4-1; j_call: TRBJ2-7; d_call: TRBD1; clone_size: -; cdr3_nt: TGCGCCAGCAGCCACCCCCTTCGCGCGGACAGGGAAGCCTACGAGCAGTACTTC; cdr3_aa: CASSHPLRADREAYEQYF
v_call: TRBV7-9; j_call: TRBJ2-7; d_call: TRBD2; clone_size: few; cdr3_nt: TGTGCCAGCAGGTCCGGGGGGTCCGGCGAGCAGTACTTC; cdr3_aa: CASRSGGSGEQYF
v_call: TRBV10-3; j_call: TRBJ1-3; d_call: TRBD1; clone_size: few; cdr3_nt: TGTGCCATCAGTGATCCGGGACAGGGATATCCTGGAAACACCATATATTTT; cdr3_aa: CAISDPGQGYPGNTIYF
v_call: TRBV7-8; j_call: TRBJ2-7; d_call: -; clone_size: -; cdr3_nt: TGTGCCAGCAGCTTAGGGGCTAGATTGGGCTACGAGCAGTACTTC; cdr3_aa: CASSLGARLGYEQYF
v_call: TRBV12-3/TRBV12-4; j_call: TRBJ2-7; d_call: -; clone_size: many; cdr3_nt: TGTGCCAGCAGGGACAGCCTCACCTACGAGCAGTACTTC; cdr3_aa: CASRDSLTYEQYF
v_call: TRBV7-8; j_call: TRBJ2-7; d_call: -; clone_size: few; cdr3_nt: TGTGCCAGCAGCTTAGCGAACTACGAGCAGTACTTC; cdr3_aa: CASSLANYEQYF
v_call: TRBV18; j_call: TRBJ1-4; d_call: TRBD1; clone_size: few; cdr3_nt: TGTGCCAGCTCGCCCGACAGGGTTGCTAATGAAAAACTGTTTTTT; cdr3_aa: CASSPDRVANEKLFF
v_call: TRBV28; j_call: TRBJ1-1; d_call: -; clone_size: few; cdr3_nt: TGTGCCAGCAGCGAAGCCATGAACACTGAAGCTTTCTTT; cdr3_aa: CASSEAMNTEAFF
v_call: TRBV27; j_call: TRBJ2-7; d_call: -; clone_size: -; cdr3_nt: TGTGCCAGCAGTCCCCCGGCCCCCTACGAGCAGTACTTC; cdr3_aa: CASSPPAPYEQYF
v_call: TRBV30; j_call: TRBJ2-7; d_call: -; clone_size: -; cdr3_nt: TGTGCCTGGAGTGCGAACAGTTACGAGCAGTACTTC; cdr3_aa: CAWSANSYEQYF
v_call: TRBV7-8; j_call: TRBJ2-5; d_call: -; clone_size: few; cdr3_nt: TGTGCCAGCAGCGTCACAAGGGGAGAGACCCAGTACTTC; cdr3_aa: CASSVTRGETQYF
v_call: TRBV4-2; j_call: TRBJ2-3; d_call: TRBD1; clone_size: -; cdr3_nt: TGTGCCAGCAGCCAAGAAAATTCAGGGGACAGCCTCACAGATACGCAGTATTTT; cdr3_aa: CASSQENSGDSLTDTQYF
v_call: TRBV2; j_call: TRBJ2-7; d_call: -; clone_size: few; cdr3_nt: TGTGCCAGCCGGCCAGGTTCAGCCTACGAGCAGTACTTC; cdr3_aa: CASRPGSAYEQYF
v_call: TRBV3-1; j_call: TRBJ2-5; d_call: -; clone_size: -; cdr3_nt: TGTGCCAGCAGCCAAGTCGTCTACCTCCAAGAGACCCAGTACTTC; cdr3_aa: CASSQVVYLQETQYF
v_call: TRBV5-1; j_call: TRBJ2-7; d_call: -; clone_size: few; cdr3_nt: TGCGCCAGCAGCGACGGACAGATCAGTTACTACGAGCAGTACTTC; cdr3_aa: CASSDGQISYYEQYF
v_call: TRBV5-4; j_call: TRBJ2-7; d_call: -; clone_size: -; cdr3_nt: TGTGCCAGCAGCTGGGGCAACGAGCAGTACTTC; cdr3_aa: CASSWGNEQYF
v_call: TRBV12-3/TRBV12-4; j_call: TRBJ2-2; d_call: -; clone_size: few; cdr3_nt: TGTGCCAGCGCCGGAGGGGTGTATCGGGGCACCGGGGAGCTGTTTTTT; cdr3_aa: CASAGGVYRGTGELFF
v_call: TRBV6-5; j_call: TRBJ2-1; d_call: -; clone_size: few; cdr3_nt: TGTGCCAGCAGTCTCGACACAGGTCACGATGAGCAGTTCTTC; cdr3_aa: CASSLDTGHDEQFF
v_call: TRBV12-3/TRBV12-4; j_call: TRBJ2-7; d_call: TRBD2; clone_size: few; cdr3_nt: TGTGCAGTTTCGCGGGGGGAGAGGTACGAGCAGTACTTC; cdr3_aa: CAVSRGERYEQYF
v_call: TRBV19; j_call: TRBJ2-7; d_call: TRBD1; clone_size: once; cdr3_nt: TGTGCCAGTAGTACCGGACAGGGGGTTTACGAGCAGTACTTC; cdr3_aa: CASSTGQGVYEQYF
v_call: TRBV6-1; j_call: TRBJ2-5; d_call: -; clone_size: -; cdr3_nt: TGTGCCAGCAGACCCGGGTCGGGAAGTCAAGAGACCCAGTACTTC; cdr3_aa: CASRPGSGSQETQYF
v_call: TRBV11-2; j_call: TRBJ2-3; d_call: -; clone_size: -; cdr3_nt: TGTGCCAGCAGCCCGGCTTTCACAGATACGCAGTATTTT; cdr3_aa: CASSPAFTDTQYF
v_call: TRBV19; j_call: TRBJ1-5; d_call: -; clone_size: -; cdr3_nt: TGTGCCGGCGGCACCTTACGTCAGCCCCAGCATTTT; cdr3_aa: CAGGTLRQPQHF
v_call: TRBV28; j_call: TRBJ2-2; d_call: TRBD2; clone_size: -; cdr3_nt: TGTGCCAGCAGTCTGACCGAGCGGGACCAAGGGCCCGGGGAGCTGTTTTTT; cdr3_aa: CASSLTERDQGPGELFF
v_call: TRBV12-3/TRBV12-4; j_call: TRBJ1-2; d_call: -; clone_size: once; cdr3_nt: TGTGCCAGCAGTTCCCCAATATCACGGGGCTACACCTTC; cdr3_aa: CASSSPISRGYTF